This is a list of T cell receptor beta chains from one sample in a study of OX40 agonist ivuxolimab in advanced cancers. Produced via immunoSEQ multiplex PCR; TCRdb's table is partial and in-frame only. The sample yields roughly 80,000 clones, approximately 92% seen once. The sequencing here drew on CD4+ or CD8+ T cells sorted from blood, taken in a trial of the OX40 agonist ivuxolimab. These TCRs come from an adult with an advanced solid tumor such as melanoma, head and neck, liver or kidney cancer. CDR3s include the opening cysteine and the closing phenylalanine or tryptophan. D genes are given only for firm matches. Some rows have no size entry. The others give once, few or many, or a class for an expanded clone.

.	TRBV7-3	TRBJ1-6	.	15	TGTGCCAGCAGCAAGGACAGCGCGGTGGATTCACCCCTCCACTTT	CASSKDSAVDSPLHF
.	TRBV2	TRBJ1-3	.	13	TGTGCCAGCAGTCAGAACTCTGGAAACACCATATATTTT	CASSQNSGNTIYF
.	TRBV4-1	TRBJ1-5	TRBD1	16	TGCGCCAGCAGCCGCGGACAGGACACTAGCAATCAGCCCCAGCATTTT	CASSRGQDTSNQPQHF
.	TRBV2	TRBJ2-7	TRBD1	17	TGTGCCAGCAGTGACAGTGGGACCGGGACAGCGATCTACGAGCAGTACTTC	CASSDSGTGTAIYEQYF
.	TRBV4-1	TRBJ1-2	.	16	TGCGCCAGCAGCCAACCAACCGCACGACCGCCATATGGCTACACCTTC	CASSQPTARPPYGYTF
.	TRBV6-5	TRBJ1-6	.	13	TGTGCCAGCAGTTACCCTGGGGATTCACCCCTCCACTTT	CASSYPGDSPLHF
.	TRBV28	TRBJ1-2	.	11	TGTGCCAGCAGAGCCCGAGGGGGCTACACCTTC	CASRARGGYTF
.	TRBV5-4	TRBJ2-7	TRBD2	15	TGTGCCAGCAGCTTGCCTAGCGGGAGCCGGTACGAGCAGTACTTC	CASSLPSGSRYEQYF
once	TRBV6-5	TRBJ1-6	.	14	TGTGCCAGCACCAGGTCTCCCTATAATTCACCCCTCCACTTT	CASTRSPYNSPLHF
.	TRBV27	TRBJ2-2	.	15	TGTGCCAGCAGTTTATTTCGGCCTAACACCGGGGAGCTGTTTTTT	CASSLFRPNTGELFF
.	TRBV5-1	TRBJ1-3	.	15	TGCGCCAGCAGCTTGCTAACAGGGACTGGAAACACCATATATTTT	CASSLLTGTGNTIYF
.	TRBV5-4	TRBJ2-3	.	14	TGTGCCAGCAGCTTGGACAGGGCGGCAGATACGCAGTATTTT	CASSLDRAADTQYF
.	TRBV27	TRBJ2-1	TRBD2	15	TGTGCCAGCAGTTACCCGGGACTAGCCGGCGTGGAGCAGTTCTTC	CASSYPGLAGVEQFF
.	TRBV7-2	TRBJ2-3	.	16	TGTGCCAGCAGCTTAGTGGGAACACAGGCCTCAGATACGCAGTATTTT	CASSLVGTQASDTQYF
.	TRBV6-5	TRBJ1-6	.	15	TGTGCCAGCTGTGGGGCGGCGGGGAGGGATTCACCCCTCCACTTT	CASCGAAGRDSPLHF
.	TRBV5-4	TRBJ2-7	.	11	TGCGCCAGCAGCGCGACAAGCGAGCAGTACTTC	CASSATSEQYF
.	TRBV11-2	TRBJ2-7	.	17	TGTGCCAGCAGCTTTGGGGCGGGTGCCGGGCTCTTGGGGGAGCAGTACTTC	CASSFGAGAGLLGEQYF
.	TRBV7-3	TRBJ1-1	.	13	TGTGCCAGCAGACTCCACCCGAACACTGAAGCTTTCTTT	CASRLHPNTEAFF
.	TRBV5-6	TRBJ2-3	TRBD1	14	TGTGCCAGCAGCGGACAGGGAAGCACAGATACGCAGTATTTT	CASSGQGSTDTQYF
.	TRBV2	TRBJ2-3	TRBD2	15	TGTGCCAGCAGTGTAGCGGGAGGGCCGGCAGATACGCAGTATTTT	CASSVAGGPADTQYF
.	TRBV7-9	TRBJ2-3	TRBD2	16	TGTGCCAGCAGCTCGAGGACTAGCGGAGACACAGATACGCAGTATTTT	CASSSRTSGDTDTQYF
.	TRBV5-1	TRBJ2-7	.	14	TGCGCCAGCAGCCCCCTTGCGGGAACGTACGAGCAGTACTTC	CASSPLAGTYEQYF
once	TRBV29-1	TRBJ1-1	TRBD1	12	TGCAGCGTTGGACAGGGGAGCTCTGAAGCTTTCTTT	CSVGQGSSEAFF
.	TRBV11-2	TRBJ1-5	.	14	TGTGCCAGCAGCTTAGGACAGAACAATCAGCCCCAGCATTTT	CASSLGQNNQPQHF
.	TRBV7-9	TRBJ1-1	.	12	TGTGCCAGCAGCTTTGGTGGGGCTGAAGCTTTCTTT	CASSFGGAEAFF
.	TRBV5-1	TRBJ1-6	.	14	TGCGCCAGCAGCTTGTTCGGAATTCCTTCGCCCCTCCACTTT	CASSLFGIPSPLHF
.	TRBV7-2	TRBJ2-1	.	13	TGTGCCAGCAGCTTAGACAGACACAATGAGCAGTTCTTC	CASSLDRHNEQFF
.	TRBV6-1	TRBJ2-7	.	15	TGTGCCAGCAGTGAACAGGCAGCCACCCCCTACGAGCAGTACTTC	CASSEQAATPYEQYF
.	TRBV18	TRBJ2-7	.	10	TGTGCCAGCTTCCCCCCCGAGCAGTACTTC	CASFPPEQYF
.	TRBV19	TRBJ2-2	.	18	TGTGCCAGTAGTATCGCCCTAGGTGGGCTACGGGCCACCGGGGAGCTGTTTTTT	CASSIALGGLRATGELFF
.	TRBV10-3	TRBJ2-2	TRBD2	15	TGTGCCATCAGCGGGACTAGCGGGACCACCGGGGAGCTGTTTTTT	CAISGTSGTTGELFF
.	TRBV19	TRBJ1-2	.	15	TGTGCCAGTAGTATTAGTAGGGGAAAGAACTATGGCTACACCTTC	CASSISRGKNYGYTF
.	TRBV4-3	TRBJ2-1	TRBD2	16	TGCGCCAGCAGCCAAGAAACTAGCGGTACCTACAATGAGCAGTTCTTC	CASSQETSGTYNEQFF
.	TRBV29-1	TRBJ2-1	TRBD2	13	TGCAGCGGGGGGACTAGCTCCTACAATGAGCAGTTCTTC	CSGGTSSYNEQFF
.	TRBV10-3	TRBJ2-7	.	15	TGTGCCATCAGTGGCGGACAGTCTGACTCCTACGAGCAGTACTTC	CAISGGQSDSYEQYF
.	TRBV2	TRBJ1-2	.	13	TGTGCCAGCAGTAAGGACGGAACCTATGGCTACACCTTC	CASSKDGTYGYTF
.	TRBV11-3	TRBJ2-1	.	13	TGTGCCAGCAGCTCTAATGTATACAATGAGCAGTTCTTC	CASSSNVYNEQFF
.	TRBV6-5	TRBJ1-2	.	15	TGTGCCAGCAGTAGTGGGGCCACGACTAACTATGGCTACACCTTC	CASSSGATTNYGYTF
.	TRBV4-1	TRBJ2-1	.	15	TGCGCCAGCAGCCAAGAAAGGGACTCCTACAATGAGCAGTTCTTC	CASSQERDSYNEQFF
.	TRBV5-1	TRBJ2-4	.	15	TGCGCCAGCAGCTTTACGGGTCTGGACAAAAACATTCAGTACTTC	CASSFTGLDKNIQYF
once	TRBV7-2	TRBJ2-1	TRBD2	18	TGTGCCAGCAGCTTAGCGAGGGCTAGCGGGGGCCGTTTAGATGAGCAGTTCTTC	CASSLARASGGRLDEQFF
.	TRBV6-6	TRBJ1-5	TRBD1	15	TGTGCCAGCAGCCTCGGGACAGCTAGCAATCAGCCCCAGCATTTT	CASSLGTASNQPQHF
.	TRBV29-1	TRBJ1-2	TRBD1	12	TGCAGCGTTGCACAGGGGGACTATGGCTACACCTTC	CSVAQGDYGYTF
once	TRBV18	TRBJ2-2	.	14	TGTGCCAGCTCACTTCGGTTGAACGCCGGGGAGCTGTTTTTT	CASSLRLNAGELFF
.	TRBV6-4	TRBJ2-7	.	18	TGTGCCAGCAGTGACTCGAGTCGGGGGAATCAAAGCTCCTACGAGCAGTACTTC	CASSDSSRGNQSSYEQYF
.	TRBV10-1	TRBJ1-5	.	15	TGCGCCAGCAGTGAGACGGGGGACCCCTATAAGCCCCAGCATTTT	CASSETGDPYKPQHF
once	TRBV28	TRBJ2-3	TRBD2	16	TGTGCCAGCAGTTCCGGACTAGCGGGAGAATCAGATACGCAGTATTTT	CASSSGLAGESDTQYF
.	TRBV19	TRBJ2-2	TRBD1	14	TGTGCCAGTAATTCAGGGGGGAACACCGGGGAGCTGTTTTTT	CASNSGGNTGELFF
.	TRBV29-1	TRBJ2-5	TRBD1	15	TGCAGCGTTGATCCGGGACAGGGGGCGGGGGAGACCCAGTACTTC	CSVDPGQGAGETQYF
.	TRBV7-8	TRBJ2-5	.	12	TGTGCCAGCAGCGGCGCCGGGGAGACCCAGTACTTC	CASSGAGETQYF
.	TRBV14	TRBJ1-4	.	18	TGTGCCAGCAGCCAAGCCCTGGGGGGGAACACCGGCCTTGAAAAACTGTTTTTT	CASSQALGGNTGLEKLFF
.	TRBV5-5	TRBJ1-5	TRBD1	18	TGTGCCAGCACCAACCCAACCCTGGGCAGGGGGAGCAATCAGCCCCAGCATTTT	CASTNPTLGRGSNQPQHF
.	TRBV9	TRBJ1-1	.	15	TGTGCCAGCAGCGTAGTTGCGGGGGGGAACACTGAAGCTTTCTTT	CASSVVAGGNTEAFF
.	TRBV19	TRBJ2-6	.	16	TGTGCCAGTAGTATAAATGGGGGGCTTGGGGCCAACGTCCTGACTTTC	CASSINGGLGANVLTF
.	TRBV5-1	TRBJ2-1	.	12	TGCGCCAGCAGCCTCCAGGGGGGTGAGCAGTTCTTC	CASSLQGGEQFF
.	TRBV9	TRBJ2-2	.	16	TGTGCCAGCAGCGTAAGCCCACCGGGGTTCACCGGGGAGCTGTTTTTT	CASSVSPPGFTGELFF
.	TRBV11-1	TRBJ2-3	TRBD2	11	TGTGCCAGCAGTCTTGGACTAGCCCAGTATTTT	CASSLGLAQYF
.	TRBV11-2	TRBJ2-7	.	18	TGTGCCAGCAGCTCCTTAGCCATGGTGCCGGACAGCTCCTACGAGCAGTACTTC	CASSSLAMVPDSSYEQYF
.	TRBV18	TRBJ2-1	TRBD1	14	TGTGCCAGCTCGCGGGACAGGGCCAACAATGAGCAGTTCTTC	CASSRDRANNEQFF